This T cell receptor (beta chain) was sequenced during a study of cytomegalovirus exposure and HLA in healthy donors. As for the study in general: Earlier work reported 117 million unique TCR beta sequences from roughly 180 million T cells.

A remark on this clone: Its antigen is as yet unknown.

Study conclusions and caveats: HLA alleles were associated with some 16,000 TCR beta sequences in a later analysis at 0.05 false discovery rate.

These donors, healthy bone marrow donors, were studied. The PCR employed 60 Vbeta primers together with 13 Jbeta primers. The authors' processing: In a later analysis, the count reached tens of millions of unique TCR beta chains, with approximately 11 million shared. Measured with immunoSEQ multiplex PCR; TCRdb has only the in-frame clones, and not every one. The V and J calls and clone size were taken over from that table, and D and trimming were inferred from the DNA. The sample has tens of thousands of clones; under 85% are singletons. The V gene end was trimmed by 6 bases and the J gene end by 7 bases; junction bases not matched to a gene: 7. Germline V gene sequence: CDR1 ENHRY, CDR2 SYGVKD. This CDR3 is built from 14 residues.

The TCR was taken from a male donor in good health and CMV-seronegative. Sample: PBMCs. The chain is built from TRBV10-3 and TRBJ2-2; the match to TRBD1 covers 8 bases. CDR3 DNA: TGTGCCATCAGCACGACAGGGGCGAACGGGGAGCTGTTTTTT. Translating it yields CAISTTGANGELFF.